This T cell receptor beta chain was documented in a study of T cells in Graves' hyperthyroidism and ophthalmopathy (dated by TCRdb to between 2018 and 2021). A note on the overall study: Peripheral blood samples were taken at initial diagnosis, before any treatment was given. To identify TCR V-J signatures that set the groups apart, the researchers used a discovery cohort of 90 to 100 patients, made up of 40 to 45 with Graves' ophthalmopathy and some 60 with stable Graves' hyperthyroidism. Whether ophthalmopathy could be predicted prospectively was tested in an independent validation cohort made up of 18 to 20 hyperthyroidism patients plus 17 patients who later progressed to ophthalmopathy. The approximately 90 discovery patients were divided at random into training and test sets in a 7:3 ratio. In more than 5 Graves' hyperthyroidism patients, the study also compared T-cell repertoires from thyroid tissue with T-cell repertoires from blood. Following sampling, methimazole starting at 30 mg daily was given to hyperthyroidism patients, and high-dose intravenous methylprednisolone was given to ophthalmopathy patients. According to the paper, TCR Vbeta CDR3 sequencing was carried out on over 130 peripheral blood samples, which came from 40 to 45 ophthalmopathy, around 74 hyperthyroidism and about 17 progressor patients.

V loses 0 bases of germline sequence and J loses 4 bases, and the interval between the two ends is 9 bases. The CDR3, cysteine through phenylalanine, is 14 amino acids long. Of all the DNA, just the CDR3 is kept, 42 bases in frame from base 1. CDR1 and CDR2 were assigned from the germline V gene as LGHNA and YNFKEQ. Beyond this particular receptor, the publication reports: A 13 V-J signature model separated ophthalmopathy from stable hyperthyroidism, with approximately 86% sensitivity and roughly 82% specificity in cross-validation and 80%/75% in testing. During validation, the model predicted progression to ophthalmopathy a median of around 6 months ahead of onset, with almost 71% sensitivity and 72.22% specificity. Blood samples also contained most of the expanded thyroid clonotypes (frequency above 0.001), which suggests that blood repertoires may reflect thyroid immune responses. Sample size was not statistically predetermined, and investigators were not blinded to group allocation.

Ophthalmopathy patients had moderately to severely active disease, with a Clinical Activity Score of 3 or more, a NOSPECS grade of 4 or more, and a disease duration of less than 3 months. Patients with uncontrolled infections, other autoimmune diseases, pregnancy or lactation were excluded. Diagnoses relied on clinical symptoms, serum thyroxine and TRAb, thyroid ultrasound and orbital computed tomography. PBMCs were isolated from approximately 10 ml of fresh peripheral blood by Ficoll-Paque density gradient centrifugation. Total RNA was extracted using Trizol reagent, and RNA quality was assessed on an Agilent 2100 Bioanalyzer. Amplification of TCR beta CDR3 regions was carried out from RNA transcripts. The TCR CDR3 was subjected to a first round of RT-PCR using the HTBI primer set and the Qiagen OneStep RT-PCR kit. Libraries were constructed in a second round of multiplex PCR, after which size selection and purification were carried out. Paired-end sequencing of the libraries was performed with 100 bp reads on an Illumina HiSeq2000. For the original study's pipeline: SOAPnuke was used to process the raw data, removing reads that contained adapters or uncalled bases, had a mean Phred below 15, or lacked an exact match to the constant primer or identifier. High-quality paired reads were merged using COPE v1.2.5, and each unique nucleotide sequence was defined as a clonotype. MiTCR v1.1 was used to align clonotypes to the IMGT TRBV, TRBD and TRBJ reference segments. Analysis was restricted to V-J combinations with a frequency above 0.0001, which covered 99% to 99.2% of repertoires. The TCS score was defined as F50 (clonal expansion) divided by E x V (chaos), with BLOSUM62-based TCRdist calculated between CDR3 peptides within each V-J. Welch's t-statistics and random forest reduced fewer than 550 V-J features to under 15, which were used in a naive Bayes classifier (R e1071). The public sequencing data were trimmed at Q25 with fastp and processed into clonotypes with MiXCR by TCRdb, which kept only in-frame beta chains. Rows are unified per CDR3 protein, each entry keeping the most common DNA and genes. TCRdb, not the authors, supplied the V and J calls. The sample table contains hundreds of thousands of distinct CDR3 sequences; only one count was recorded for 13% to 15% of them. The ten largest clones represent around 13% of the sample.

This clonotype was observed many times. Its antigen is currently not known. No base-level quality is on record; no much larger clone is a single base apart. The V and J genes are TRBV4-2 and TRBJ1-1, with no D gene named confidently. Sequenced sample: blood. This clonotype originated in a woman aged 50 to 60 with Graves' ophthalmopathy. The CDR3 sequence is CASSQESGSTEAFF. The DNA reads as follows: TGTGCCAGCAGCCAAGAATCTGGGTCCACTGAAGCTTTCTTT.